This T cell receptor beta chain came from a study of blood T cell repertoires in COVID-19. Across the study: Samples representing acute and convalescent COVID-19 were sourced from the United States, Italy and Spain. T cells, B-cell-depleted T cells, or PBMCs supplied cDNA or gDNA.

Per the study methods: By means of reference gene primer amplification, nucleated cell counts were estimated. Assay used: immunoSEQ multiplex PCR; TCRdb lists only in-frame clones, some missing. V and J calls and clone size are as listed in that table; D and trimming were resolved from the DNA. The table has 200,000 or so clones, about 85% seen once. The CDR3 has 15 residues. Germline V gives CDR1 SGHNT, CDR2 YYREEE (reference sequence). After removal of 4 bases from V and 8 bases from J, the junction contained 10 bases not matched to a gene. The J gene is TRBJ1-2, the V gene TRBV5-4; TRBD1 agrees at 11 bases. Specimen: peripheral blood. This clonotype was sampled from a woman aged 60-70 years who had recovered from COVID-19. This CDR3 reads CASSVIGQGAFGYTF. CDR3 sequence (DNA): TGTGCCAGCAGCGTAATCGGACAGGGGGCTTTCGGCTACACCTTC.